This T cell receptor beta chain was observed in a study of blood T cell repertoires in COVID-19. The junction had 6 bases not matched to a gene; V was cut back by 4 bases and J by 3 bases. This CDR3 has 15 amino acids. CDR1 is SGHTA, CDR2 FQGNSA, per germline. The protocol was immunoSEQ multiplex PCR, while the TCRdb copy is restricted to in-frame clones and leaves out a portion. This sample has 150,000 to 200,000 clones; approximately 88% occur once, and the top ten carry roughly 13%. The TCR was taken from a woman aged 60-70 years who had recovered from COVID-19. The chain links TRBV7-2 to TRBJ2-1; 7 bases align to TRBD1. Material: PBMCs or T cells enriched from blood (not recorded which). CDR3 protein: CASSSNRDSYNEQFF. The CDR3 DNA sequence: TGTGCCAGCAGCTCCAACCGGGACAGCTACAATGAGCAGTTCTTC.